These T cell receptor beta chains were read from a single sample in a study of vaccination and CD4 T cells after COVID-19. Each CDR3 protein gets one entry after TCRdb re-called the PCR reads with MiXCR. The table records 7,500 to 10,000 distinct CDR3 sequences, more than 35% of them present only once. No antigen is known for these receptors. The sample consisted of CD4+ T cells from blood, cultured in vitro. The receptors come from a human donor who had recovered from COVID-19. Each CDR3 is given with its conserved first and last residue. The D gene is left open where the match is weak. Not every row has a clone size; where given, it reads once, few, many or a size class.

J | V | D | size | DNA | CDR3
TRBJ1-1 | TRBV7-8 | . | . | TGTGCCAGCAGCACGTCAGGGACCACTGAAGCTTTCTTT | CASSTSGTTEAFF
TRBJ2-2 | TRBV12-3/TRBV12-4 | . | . | TGTGCCAGCAGTCCCGGAACCCACACCGGGGAGCTGTTTTTT | CASSPGTHTGELFF
TRBJ1-6 | TRBV6-1 | TRBD1 | . | TGTGCCAGCAGTAAGACCCGGGACAGGGGGAAAGAATGGTCCTATAATTCACCCCTCCACTTT | CASSKTRDRGKEWSYNSPLHF
TRBJ1-5 | TRBV2 | TRBD1 | . | TGTGCCAGCAGTCGACAGGGCCCGCCCCAGCATTTT | CASSRQGPPQHF
TRBJ2-6 | TRBV7-2 | . | . | TGTGCCAGCAGCTTAGCGGGGGCGCATGGGGCCAACGTCCTGACTTTC | CASSLAGAHGANVLTF
TRBJ2-3 | TRBV18 | . | . | TGTGCCAGCCCACTACATGACAGGGATACGCAGTATTTT | CASPLHDRDTQYF
TRBJ1-6 | TRBV30 | . | few | TGTGCCTGGAAGACTAGGGGCTCCTATAATTCACCCCTCCACTTT | CAWKTRGSYNSPLHF
TRBJ1-5 | TRBV6-1 | TRBD1 | . | TGTGCCAGCAGTGGGGACAGGGCGGGGCAGCCCCAGCATTTT | CASSGDRAGQPQHF
TRBJ1-6 | TRBV7-2 | . | . | TGTGCCAGCACCTCTCGGGGACACGCCTCACCCCTCCACTTT | CASTSRGHASPLHF
TRBJ1-4 | TRBV19 | TRBD1 | . | TGTGCCAGTAGGGACAGGGCCGATGAAAAACTGTTTTTT | CASRDRADEKLFF
TRBJ1-4 | TRBV27 | . | . | TGTGCCAGCAGTTCCGGCGGGTTGGATGAAAAACTGTTTTTT | CASSSGGLDEKLFF
TRBJ2-5 | TRBV12-3/TRBV12-4 | TRBD2 | . | TGTGCCAGCAGGCGTACTAGCGGCGAGACCCAGTACTTC | CASRRTSGETQYF
TRBJ1-2 | TRBV12-3/TRBV12-4 | . | once | TGTGCCAGCGGTAAACAAATTAACTATGGCTACACCTTC | CASGKQINYGYTF
TRBJ1-2 | TRBV12-3/TRBV12-4 | . | . | TGTGCCAGCAGTTTAGCGGGGGGGGGTGGCTACACCTTC | CASSLAGGGGYTF
TRBJ2-7 | TRBV12-3/TRBV12-4 | TRBD1 | . | TGTGCCGGCAGTTTAGGGGACAGGCCGTCCTACGAGCAGTACTTC | CAGSLGDRPSYEQYF
TRBJ1-2 | TRBV5-1 | . | . | TGCGCCAGCAGCCACGACAGGTTATATGGCTACACCTTC | CASSHDRLYGYTF
TRBJ2-1 | TRBV7-9 | TRBD2 | few | TGTGCCAGCAGCTTAGTGGGCGGGGGGGCTTACAATGAGCAGTTCTTC | CASSLVGGGAYNEQFF
TRBJ1-1 | TRBV20-1 | TRBD1 | . | TGCAGTGCTCGGGGACAGGGGGACCTCTTAATGAACACTGAAGCTTTCTTT | CSARGQGDLLMNTEAFF
TRBJ1-6 | TRBV20-1 | TRBD1 | few | TGCAGTGCTAGACAACAGGGGGATGCCTATAATTCACCCCTCCACTTT | CSARQQGDAYNSPLHF
TRBJ2-3 | TRBV7-9 | . | . | TGTGCCAGCAGTCCTGAGTTGGGGTCCCGAGATACGCAGTATTTT | CASSPELGSRDTQYF
TRBJ2-2 | TRBV11-3 | TRBD1 | few | TGTGCCAGCAGCTCCCGGGACAGTAGAACCGGGGAGCTGTTTTTT | CASSSRDSRTGELFF
TRBJ2-3 | TRBV20-1 | TRBD2 | large | TGCAGTGCTAGAGTCCAGGGACTAGCGGCCACAGATACGCAGTATTTT | CSARVQGLAATDTQYF
TRBJ2-2 | TRBV6-1 | TRBD1 | few | TGTGCCAGCAGCCAAACCCGGTGGGACAGGGGGTTTACCGGGGAGCTGTTTTTT | CASSQTRWDRGFTGELFF
TRBJ1-1 | TRBV3-1 | . | . | TGTGCCAGCAGTAAACCGGGACACAGGAACACTGAAGCTTTCTTT | CASSKPGHRNTEAFF
TRBJ2-1 | TRBV7-6 | TRBD1 | . | TGTGCCAGCAGCTCGCCTCGGACAGGGGCTACTACAGATGAGCAGTTCTTC | CASSSPRTGATTDEQFF
TRBJ2-5 | TRBV20-1 | TRBD1 | . | TGCAGTGCTAGGAAAGGACAGGGTCAACAAGAGACCCAGTACTTC | CSARKGQGQQETQYF